The 2 T cell receptor beta chains below all came from one sample that was sequenced in a study of blood T cell repertoires in COVID-19. The protocol was immunoSEQ multiplex PCR, while the TCRdb copy is restricted to in-frame clones and leaves out a portion. The repertoire holds under 250,000 clones, with approximately 84% as singletons. The sequenced sample was peripheral blood. The receptors were gathered from a woman aged 60-75 years with acute or convalescent COVID-19.

The chain employs TRBV7-9 and TRBJ2-6; 8 nucleotides agree with TRBD1. The CDR3 extends over 16 amino acids. Germline loops: CDR1 SEHNR, CDR2 FQNEAQ (reference sequence). With V trimmed by 6 bases and J by 1 base, 5 bases remained unmatched. In DNA form, the CDR3 reads TGTGCCAGCAGTTCGACAGGGGAATCTGGGGCCAACGTCCTGACTTTC. As protein: CASSSTGESGANVLTF.

The chain is built from TRBV2 and TRBJ2-1; TRBD2 matches 8 bases. V was pared by 5 bases and J by 4 bases, with 7 bases of the junction left unmatched. CDR3 length equals 15 residues. Germline V lookup: CDR1 SNHLY, CDR2 FYNNEI. The CDR3 is CASSSKSGGYNEQFF. The CDR3 bases are TGTGCCAGCAGTTCGAAGAGCGGGGGTTACAATGAGCAGTTCTTC.